Below are 26 T cell receptor beta chains sequenced from a single sample in a study of blood T cell repertoires in COVID-19. Produced via immunoSEQ multiplex PCR; TCRdb's table is partial and in-frame only. The sample carries 200,000 or so clones, more than 85% recorded once. Material for sequencing was peripheral blood. Source of these receptors: a man between 65 and 85 years old with active or convalescent COVID-19.

This clone was recorded only once. This chain uses TRBV7-6 with TRBJ2-2; 7 bases are shared with TRBD2. This CDR3 is built from 16 residues. Trimming cost V 2 bases and J 5 bases; bases outside gene matches: 8. Looked up from germline, CDR1 is SGHVS and CDR2 is FNYEAQ. DNA for the CDR3: TGTGCCAGCAGCTTATGGGGCGGGAGTAGGACCGGGGAGCTGTTTTTT. Translating it yields CASSLWGGSRTGELFF.

The chain employs TRBV6-6 and TRBJ1-1; unclear D gene. The CDR3 contains 15 residues. Trimming left V 0 bases short and J 5 bases short, with 13 bases between. Looked up from germline, CDR1 is MNHNY and CDR2 is SVGAGI (reference sequence). The chain's CDR3 is CASSYSMAGVTEAFF. For the CDR3, the DNA is TGTGCCAGCAGTTACTCGATGGCCGGGGTAACTGAAGCTTTCTTT.

The CDR3 DNA follows: TGCGCCAGCAGCCCGGGACAGGGGGAAGAGACCCAGTACTTC. Amino acid sequence: CASSPGQGEETQYF. V is TRBV5-1 and J is TRBJ2-5, with TRBD1 matching over 11 bases. The J segment lost 3 bases and the V segment lost 4 bases, leaving 2 bases of the junction unmatched. From germline, CDR1 is SGHRS and CDR2 YFSETQ. This CDR3 is 14 amino acids long. The complete variable domain, with remaining parts taken from reference TRBV5-1 and TRBJ2-5, reads KAGVTQTPRYLIKTRGQQVTLSCSPISGHRSVSWYQQTPGQGLQFLFEYFSETQRNKGNFPGRFSGRQFSNSRSEMNVSTLELGDSALYLCASSPGQGEETQYFGPGTRLLVL.

The chain links TRBV9 to TRBJ2-7, with 8 positions matching TRBD1. CDR1 and CDR2 (germline): SGDLS, YYNGEE. V trimming: 4 bases; J trimming: 1 base; junction bases outside the gene matches: 4. The CDR3 sequence is 14 residues long. CDR3 region: CASSQDRGSYEQYF. The CDR3, as DNA: TGTGCCAGCAGCCAAGACAGGGGTTCCTACGAGCAGTACTTC.

The chain links TRBV19 to TRBJ1-4; TRBD1 is a possible D gene (5 bases). The germline gives CDR1 LNHDA, CDR2 SQIVND (reference sequence). The CDR3 length is 16 residues. V shed 3 bases and J shed 7 bases, with 18 bases lying between them. The CDR3 loop reads CASSMTTGWAFEKLFF. In nucleotides, the CDR3 is TGTGCCAGTAGTATGACAACAGGTTGGGCTTTTGAAAAACTGTTTTTT.

The J gene is TRBJ2-2, the V gene TRBV19; D gene ambiguous. The CDR3 consists of 14 residues. Germline V gives CDR1 LNHDA, CDR2 SQIVND (reference sequence). The ends were cut back, 3 bases at V and 1 base at J, with 6 bases in the middle. CDR3 DNA sequence: TGTGCCAGTAGTATGTACGGGAACACCGGGGAGCTGTTTTTT. This gives the protein CASSMYGNTGELFF.

This clone came up a few times. The V call is TRBV28, the J call TRBJ1-1; tentatively, D is TRBD1 (6 bases). This CDR3 is 15 amino acids long. V lost 6 bases, J lost 2 bases, and 16 bases lay in between. Germline values: CDR1 MDHEN, CDR2 SYDVKM. Here the CDR3 DNA reads TGTGCCAGCAGCTACCCGGGACAAATAAACACTGAAGCTTTCTTT. Residues: CASSYPGQINTEAFF.

The gene calls are TRBV5-6 and TRBJ1-1; D unresolved. V was shortened by 2 bases and J by 1 base, with 6 bases between the two germline ends. Germline V lookup: CDR1 SGHDT, CDR2 YYEEEE. The CDR3 has 13 amino acids. This chain's CDR3 is CASSFGGNTEAFF. CDR3 bases: TGTGCCAGCAGCTTCGGAGGGAACACTGAAGCTTTCTTT.

The gene calls are TRBV10-1 and TRBJ1-2; D is unclear. Trimming took 3 bases from V and 4 from J, leaving 12 bases between them. This CDR3 comprises 14 residues. Germline CDR1 is WNHNN and CDR2 is SYGVQD (reference sequence). CDR3 sequence reads: CASSDGTRGYGYTF. The CDR3 nucleotides are TGCGCCAGCAGTGATGGTACCCGGGGCTATGGCTACACCTTC.

The chain is built from TRBV23-1 and TRBJ2-7; the D gene is possibly TRBD2 (5 bases). TRBV23-1 counts as an open reading frame of uncertain function. The germline V and J ends were trimmed by 1 base and 4 bases, with 17 bases remaining between them. CDR3 length: 16 residues. CDR3 sequence (DNA): TGCGCCAGCAGTCAATTAGTGGACTCCTATCCTTACGAGCAGTACTTC. Its translation is CASSQLVDSYPYEQYF.

For this clone: The germline gene is not matched at one end of the junction; a read error may be the cause. This rearrangement joins TRBV9 to TRBJ2-1; 8 bases line up with TRBD2. CDR1 and CDR2 (germline): SGDLS, YYNGEE. The CDR3 runs to 13 residues. The CDR3 loop reads CASSVVAGGQLLF. The CDR3 DNA is TGTGCCAGCAGCGTAGTGGCGGGAGGACAATTACTCTTC. The entire variable domain, with the rest obtained from reference TRBV9 and TRBJ2-1, is as follows: DSGVTQTPKHLITATGQRVTLRCSPRSGDLSVYWYQQSLDQGLQFLIQYYNGEERAKGNILERFSAQQFPDLHSELNLSSLELGDSALYFCASSVVAGGQLLFGPGTRLTVL.

The chain couples TRBV11-2 to TRBJ2-3; 8 bases are shared with TRBD2. This CDR3 is built from 15 residues. V shed 4 bases and J 2 bases; nucleotides not matched to a gene: 5. The germline V gene has CDR1 SGHAT and CDR2 FQNNGV. The CDR3 loop reads CASSSRTSPTDTQYF. DNA of the CDR3: TGTGCCAGCAGCTCCCGGACTAGCCCCACAGATACGCAGTATTTT. Variable domain in full (rest from reference TRBV11-2 and TRBJ2-3): EAGVAQSPRYKIIEKRQSVAFWCNPISGHATLYWYQQILGQGPKLLIQFQNNGVVDDSQLPKDRFSAERLKGVDSTLKIQPAKLEDSAVYLCASSSRTSPTDTQYFGPGTRLTVL.

The chain joins TRBV3-1 (or the pseudogene TRBV3-2) to TRBJ2-1; TRBD1 agrees at 7 bases. CDR3 size: 14 residues. With V trimmed by 3 bases and J by 3 bases, 2 bases remained unmatched. Germline V gene data show CDR1 as LGHDT and CDR2 as YNNKEL (reference sequence). The CDR3 DNA is TGTGCCAGCAGCCAGGGACAGCTCTACAATGAGCAGTTCTTC. Protein sequence: CASSQGQLYNEQFF.

The chain is built from TRBV5-4 and TRBJ2-1, with TRBD1 matching 8 bases. Germline V gene data show CDR1 as SGHNT and CDR2 as YYREEE (reference sequence). The CDR3 contains 15 residues. V lost 6 bases and J lost 7; bases outside the gene matches: 12. CDR3 residues: CASTAGQGPLNEQFF. The CDR3 coding sequence is TGTGCCAGCACCGCCGGACAGGGCCCTTTGAATGAGCAGTTCTTC.

This clone occurred once. The V call is TRBV10-1, the J call TRBJ2-2; possibly TRBD2 for D (5 bases). CDR3 length: 14 residues. Germline CDR1 reads WNHNN; CDR2 reads SYGVQD (reference sequence). V was pared by 0 bases and J by 5 bases, with 7 bases between. The CDR3 bases are TGCGCCAGCAGTGAGTCCCTAGCAACCGGGGAGCTGTTTTTT. It specifies CASSESLATGELFF.

The rearrangement uses TRBV5-4 and TRBJ2-7; a possible D gene is TRBD1 (6 bases). The germline CDR1 and CDR2 sequences are SGHNT and YYREEE (reference sequence). With 4 bases removed from V and 6 bases from J, the gap between germline ends came to 17 bases. The CDR3 is 14 residues long. The DNA for the CDR3 is TGTGCCAGCAGCCGAGGGGACACCGCCGCCGAGCAGTACTTC. The encoded protein is CASSRGDTAAEQYF.

A remark on this clone: A junction end diverges from the germline sequence, so it may reflect a read error. The chain is built from TRBV5-6 and TRBJ2-1; D may be TRBD2 (6 bases). The CDR3 extends over 13 amino acids. Germline CDR1 and CDR2: SGHDT and YYEEEE. The CDR3 nucleotides are TGTGCCAGCACCTTGGGACTGCACAATGAGCAGTTCTTC. It yields the protein CASTLGLHNEQFF.

The chain combines TRBV4-1 with TRBJ1-5; TRBD1 aligns across 7 bases. CDR1 is MGHRA, CDR2 YSYEKL, per germline. The CDR3 has 15 residues. The V gene end was trimmed by 2 bases and the J gene end by 4 bases; junction bases not matched to a gene: 5. Here the CDR3 reads CASSQSDRFNQPQHF. DNA for the CDR3: TGCGCCAGCAGCCAATCGGACAGGTTTAATCAGCCCCAGCATTTT.

The chain combines TRBV5-5 with TRBJ2-3; TRBD2 agrees at 7 bases. This CDR3 contains 14 residues. V trimming: 4 bases; J trimming: 1 base; junction bases outside the gene matches: 3. Germline V lookup: CDR1 SGHKS, CDR2 YYEKEE (reference sequence). CDR3 residues: CASSPTSGTDTQYF. The CDR3 bases are TGTGCCAGCAGCCCTACTAGCGGCACAGATACGCAGTATTTT.

This clone appeared once. V usage is TRBV2 and J usage is TRBJ2-6; D ambiguous. Per the germline V gene, CDR1 is SNHLY and CDR2 is FYNNEI. V lost 5 bases, J lost 0 bases, and 17 bases lay in between. CDR3 length: 18 amino acids. CDR3 region: CASSRRSFQSSGANVLTF. For the CDR3, the DNA is TGTGCCAGCAGTCGGCGGTCCTTCCAGAGCTCTGGGGCCAACGTCCTGACTTTC.

The rearrangement uses TRBV3-1 (or the pseudogene TRBV3-2) and TRBJ2-3, with 8 bases matching TRBD1. Per the germline V gene, CDR1 is LGHDT and CDR2 is YNNKEL (reference sequence). The CDR3 length is 12 residues. CDR3 in amino acids: CASTGAEDTQYF. The CDR3 DNA reads TGTGCTTCGACAGGGGCGGAAGATACGCAGTATTTT.

The chain joins TRBV6-2 or TRBV6-3 to TRBJ2-6, with 8 bases lining up with TRBD1. Per the germline V gene, CDR1 is MNHEY and CDR2 is SVGEGT. CDR3 size: 17 residues. The V gene end was trimmed by 0 bases and the J gene end by 4 bases; junction bases not matched to a gene: 5. In DNA form, the CDR3 reads TGTGCCAGCAGTTACTCGACAGGGGCGCCAGGGGCCAACGTCCTGACTTTC. This encodes CASSYSTGAPGANVLTF.

This chain connects TRBV7-6 to TRBJ2-7; 7 bases align to TRBD1. This CDR3 has 11 amino acids. Germline-derived CDR1 and CDR2 are SGHVS and FNYEAQ. V gave up 6 bases and J gave up 6 bases; unmatched junction bases: 2. The CDR3 protein is CASSYRGEQYF. The DNA of the CDR3 is TGTGCCAGCAGTTACAGGGGCGAGCAGTACTTC.

V is TRBV1 and J is TRBJ2-7; the D segment call TRBD1 is taken from the table without a DNA check. TRBV1 is a pseudogene segment. The length of the CDR3 is 12 residues. Here the CDR3 DNA reads TGCACCACCGTTCGACAGGACTACGAGCAGTACTTC. Amino acid sequence: CTTVRQDYEQYF.

The chain recombines TRBV28 with TRBJ2-7, with TRBD1 matching over 9 bases. This CDR3 has 14 residues. V lost 5 bases, J lost 2 bases, and 4 bases stayed unmatched. Per the germline V gene, CDR1 is MDHEN and CDR2 is SYDVKM. CDR3 loop: CASSAGTGTYEQYF. The CDR3 DNA reads as TGTGCCAGCAGTGCCGGGACAGGGACCTACGAGCAGTACTTC.

The chain links TRBV12-3 or TRBV12-4 to TRBJ2-5; 7 bases line up with TRBD1. V shed 6 bases and J 5 bases; nucleotides not matched to a gene: 6. This CDR3 is built from 13 residues. The CDR3 bases are TGTGCCAGCAGGAAACAGGGGTTCGAGACCCAGTACTTC. It specifies CASRKQGFETQYF.